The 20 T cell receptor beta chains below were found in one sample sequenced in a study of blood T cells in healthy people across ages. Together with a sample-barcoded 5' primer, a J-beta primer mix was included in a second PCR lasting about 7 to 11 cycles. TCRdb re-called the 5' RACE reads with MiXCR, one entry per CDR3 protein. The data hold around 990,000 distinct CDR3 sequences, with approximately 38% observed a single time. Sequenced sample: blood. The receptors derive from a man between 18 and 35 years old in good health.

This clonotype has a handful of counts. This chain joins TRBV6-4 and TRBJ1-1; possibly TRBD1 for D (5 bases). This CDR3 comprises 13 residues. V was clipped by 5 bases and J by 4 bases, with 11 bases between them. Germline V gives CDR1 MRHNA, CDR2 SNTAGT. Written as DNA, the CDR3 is TGTGCCAGCAGTTTACAGGTGGGCACTGAAGCTTTCTTT. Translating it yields CASSLQVGTEAFF.

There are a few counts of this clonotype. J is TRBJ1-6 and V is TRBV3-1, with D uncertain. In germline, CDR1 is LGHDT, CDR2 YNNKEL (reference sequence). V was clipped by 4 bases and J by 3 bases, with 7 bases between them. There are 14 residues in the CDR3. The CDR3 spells CASSRNSYNSPLHF. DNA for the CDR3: TGTGCCAGCAGCCGGAACAGCTATAATTCACCCCTCCACTTT.

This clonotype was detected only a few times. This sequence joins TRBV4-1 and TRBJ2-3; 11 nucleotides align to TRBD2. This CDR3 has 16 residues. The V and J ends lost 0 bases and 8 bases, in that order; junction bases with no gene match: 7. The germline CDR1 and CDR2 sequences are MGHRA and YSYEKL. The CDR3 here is CASSQDRGLAGRTQYF. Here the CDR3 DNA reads TGCGCCAGCAGCCAAGATCGAGGACTAGCGGGTCGTACGCAGTATTTT.

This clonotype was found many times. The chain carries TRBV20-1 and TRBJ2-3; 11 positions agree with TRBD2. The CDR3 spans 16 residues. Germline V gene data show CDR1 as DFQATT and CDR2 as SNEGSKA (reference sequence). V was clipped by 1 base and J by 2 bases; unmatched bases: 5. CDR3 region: CSARALAGGVTDTQYF. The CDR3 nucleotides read TGCAGTGCTAGAGCGCTAGCGGGGGGCGTCACAGATACGCAGTATTTT.

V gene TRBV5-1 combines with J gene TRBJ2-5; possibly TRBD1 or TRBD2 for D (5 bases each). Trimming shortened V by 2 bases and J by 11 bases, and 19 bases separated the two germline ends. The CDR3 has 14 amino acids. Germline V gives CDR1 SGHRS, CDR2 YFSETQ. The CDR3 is CASSLGQGEGEQYF. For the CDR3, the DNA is TGCGCCAGCAGCTTAGGGCAGGGCGAGGGTGAGCAGTACTTC.

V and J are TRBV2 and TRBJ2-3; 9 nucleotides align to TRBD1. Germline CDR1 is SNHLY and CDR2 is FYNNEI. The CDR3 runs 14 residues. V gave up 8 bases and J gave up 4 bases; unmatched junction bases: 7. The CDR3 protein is CASEGDRVSDTQYF. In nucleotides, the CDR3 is TGTGCCAGCGAGGGGGACAGGGTGTCAGATACGCAGTATTTT.

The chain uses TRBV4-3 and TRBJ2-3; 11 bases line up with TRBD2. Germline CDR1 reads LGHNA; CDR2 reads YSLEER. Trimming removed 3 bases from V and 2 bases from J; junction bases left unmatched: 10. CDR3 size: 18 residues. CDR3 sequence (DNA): TGCGCCAGCAGCCACTTTACCCCGGGACTAGCGGTCACAGATACGCAGTATTTT. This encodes CASSHFTPGLAVTDTQYF.

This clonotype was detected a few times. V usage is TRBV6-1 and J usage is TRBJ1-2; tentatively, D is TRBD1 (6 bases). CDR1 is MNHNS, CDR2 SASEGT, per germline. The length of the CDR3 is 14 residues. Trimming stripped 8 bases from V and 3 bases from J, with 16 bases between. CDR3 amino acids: CASARNRDDYGYTF. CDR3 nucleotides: TGTGCCAGCGCCCGGAACAGGGATGACTATGGCTACACCTTC.

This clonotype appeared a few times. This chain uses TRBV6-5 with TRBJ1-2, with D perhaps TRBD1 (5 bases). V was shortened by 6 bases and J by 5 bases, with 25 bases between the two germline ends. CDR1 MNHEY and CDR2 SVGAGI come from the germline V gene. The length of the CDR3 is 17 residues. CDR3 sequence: CASSPYPTDSQGYGYTF. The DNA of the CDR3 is TGTGCCAGCAGCCCTTACCCTACCGACAGCCAAGGATATGGCTACACCTTC.

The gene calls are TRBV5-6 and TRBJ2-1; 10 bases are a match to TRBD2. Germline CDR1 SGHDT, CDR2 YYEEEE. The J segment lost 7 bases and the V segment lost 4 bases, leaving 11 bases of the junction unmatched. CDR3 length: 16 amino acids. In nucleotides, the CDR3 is TGTGCCAGCAGCGCGCTCTCAAGCGGGGGGGGAAATGAGCAGTTCTTC. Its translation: CASSALSSGGGNEQFF.

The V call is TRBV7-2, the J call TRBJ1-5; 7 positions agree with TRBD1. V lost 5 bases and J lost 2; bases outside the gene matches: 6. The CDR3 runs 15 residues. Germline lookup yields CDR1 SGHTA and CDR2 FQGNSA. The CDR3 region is CASSLQGDRNQPQHF. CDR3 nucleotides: TGTGCCAGCAGCCTTCAGGGGGATCGCAATCAGCCCCAGCATTTT.

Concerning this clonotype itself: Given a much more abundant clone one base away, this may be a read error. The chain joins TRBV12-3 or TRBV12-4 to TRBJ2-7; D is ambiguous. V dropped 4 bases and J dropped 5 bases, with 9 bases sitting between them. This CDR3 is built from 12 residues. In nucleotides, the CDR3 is TGTGCCAGCAGTTCGAGGCCCCACGAGCAGTACTTC. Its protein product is CASSSRPHEQYF.

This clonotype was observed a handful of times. The CDR3 nucleotides are TGTGCCAGCAGTTTAAATTTTCAACTCCGGCCGGAGGGAGGCAATCAGCCCCAGCATTTT. Amino acids: CASSLNFQLRPEGGNQPQHF. This chain joins TRBV12-3 or TRBV12-4 and TRBJ1-5; D unclear. The V end was cut by 2 bases, the J end by 2 bases, with 25 bases between. This CDR3 has 20 residues.

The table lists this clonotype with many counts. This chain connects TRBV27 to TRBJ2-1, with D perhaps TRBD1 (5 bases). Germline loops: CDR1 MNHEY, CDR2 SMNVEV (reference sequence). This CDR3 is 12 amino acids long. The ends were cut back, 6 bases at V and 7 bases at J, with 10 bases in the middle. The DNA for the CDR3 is TGTGCCAGCAGCCAGGGCCGGAATGAGCAGTTCTTC. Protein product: CASSQGRNEQFF.

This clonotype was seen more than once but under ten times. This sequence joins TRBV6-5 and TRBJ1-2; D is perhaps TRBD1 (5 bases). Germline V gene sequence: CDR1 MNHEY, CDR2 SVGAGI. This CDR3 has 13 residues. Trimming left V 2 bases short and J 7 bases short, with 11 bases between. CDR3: CASSYARQLGYTF. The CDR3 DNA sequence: TGTGCCAGCAGTTACGCTCGACAGCTTGGCTACACCTTC.

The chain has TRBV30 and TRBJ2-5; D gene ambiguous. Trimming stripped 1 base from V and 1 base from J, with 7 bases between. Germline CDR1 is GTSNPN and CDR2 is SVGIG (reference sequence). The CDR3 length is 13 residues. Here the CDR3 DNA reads TGTGCCTGGAGTGCGACCATCCAAGAGACCCAGTACTTC. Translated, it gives CAWSATIQETQYF.

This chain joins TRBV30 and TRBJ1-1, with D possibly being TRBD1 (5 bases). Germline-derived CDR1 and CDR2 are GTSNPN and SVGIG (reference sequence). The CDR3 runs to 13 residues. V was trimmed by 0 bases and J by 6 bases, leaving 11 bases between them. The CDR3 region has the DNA TGTGCCTGGAGTGTGGACATCGGGGCTGAAGCTTTCTTT. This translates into CAWSVDIGAEAFF.

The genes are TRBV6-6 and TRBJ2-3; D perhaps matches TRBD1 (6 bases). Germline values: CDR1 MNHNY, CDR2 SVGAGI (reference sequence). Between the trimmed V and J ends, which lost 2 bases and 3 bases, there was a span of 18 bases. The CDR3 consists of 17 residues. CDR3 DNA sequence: TGTGCCAGCAGTTACCCTCGTGGCAGGGGATTAACAGATACGCAGTATTTT. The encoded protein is CASSYPRGRGLTDTQYF.

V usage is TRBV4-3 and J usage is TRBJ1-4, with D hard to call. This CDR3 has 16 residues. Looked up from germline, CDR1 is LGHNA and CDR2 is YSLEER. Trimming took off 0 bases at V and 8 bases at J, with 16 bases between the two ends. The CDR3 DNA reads TGCGCCAGCAGCCAAGATAGTGCACCGCTTGGGGAAAAACTGTTTTTT. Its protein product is CASSQDSAPLGEKLFF.

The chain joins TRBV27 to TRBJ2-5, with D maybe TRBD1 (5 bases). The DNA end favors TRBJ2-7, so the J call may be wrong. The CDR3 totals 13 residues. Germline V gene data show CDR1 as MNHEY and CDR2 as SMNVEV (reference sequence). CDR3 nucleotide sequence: TGTGCCAGCAGTTTAGTTGTAGGGGTCGAGCAGTACTTC. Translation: CASSLVVGVEQYF.